This T cell receptor beta chain was profiled in a study of T cell responses to AZD1222 COVID-19 vaccine (dated by TCRdb to 2020 to 2022). Study-level background: AZD1222 recipients given second doses at about 4 weeks or at about 12 weeks were pooled, since spike-specific TCR depth and breadth were not found to differ between the two schedules. A total of 233 trial participants underwent TCR sequencing, of whom some 200 had received two doses of AZD1222 and around 25 had received two doses of the MenACWY control vaccine. Trial participants were enrolled into age subgroups of 18-55, 56-69 and 70-plus years, which contained about 150, 28 and 57 TCR-sequenced participants, respectively. Findings and caveats that apply to the study as a whole: Reportedly, close to half of the unique spike-specific TCRs recognized epitopes lying outside the regions that are mutated in the B.1.351 and B.1.1.7 variants. Only 5 to 7 AZD1222 recipients were SARS-CoV-2 seropositive at baseline, limiting conclusions about previously exposed vaccinees. The 56-69-year group was small, and its depth increase did not reach significance, likely because of low power. After two AZD1222 doses, spike-specific TCR breadth and depth were significantly higher than at day 0 and than in MenACWY recipients. The whole spike protein was spanned by vaccine-associated CD4 TCRs, and dominant responses were seen in regions 160-218 and 743-854. Participants were mostly white British and included more females than males, and it was suggested by the authors that clonal diversity may have been underestimated. Because no samples from the day 14 peak response were available, repertoires could be characterized only after the peak T cell response.

What this sample's time point label stands for: baseline before first vaccination. Samples from vaccinated people were obtained from the UK trials COV001 and COV002, which included a single-blind randomized controlled phase 2/3 trial of AZD1222 (ChAdOx1 nCoV-19) in healthy adults. Trial participant PBMC samples were collected at day 0 and day 28 after the second dose for TCRbeta chain sequencing. Comments on this clone: Its cognate antigen has yet to be identified. Base qualities are not provided; no much larger clone lies one nucleotide away.

The CDR3 regions of human TCRbeta chains were analyzed by immunosequencing. The authors processed their data as follows. TCRs in the repertoires were matched against a reference library of SARS-CoV-2-specific TCRs that had been generated with the MIRA antigen-specificity platform. Breadth meant the fraction of unique TCRs that were SARS-CoV-2-associated, whereas depth meant the fraction of total T cells that were SARS-CoV-2-associated. Using the MIRA data, each spike-specific TCR was assigned both to the spike region to which the TCR was reactive and to a CD4 or CD8 class. Log10-transformed breadth and depth values were compared by one-way ANOVA with Sidak's multiple comparisons tests. TCRdb provides this immuneACCESS table in a form limited to in-frame rearrangements. Some clones are lacking; in checked studies, under half of them reflect an unresolved V gene, and why the rest are absent is not known. V, J and clone size were drawn from that table, and D and trimming were deduced from the DNA. Within this sample are around 130,000 clones, with 75% to 90% of them counted one time only. The top ten clonotypes cover 4.7% of the sample.

Including cysteine and phenylalanine, the CDR3 has 17 amino acids. Only the CDR3 part of the read is kept: 51 bases, read in frame from the first base. This receptor chain uses TRBV21-1 and TRBJ2-5; the table's D call, TRBD1, has no DNA check behind it. TRBV21-1 counts as a pseudogene. The source of this sequence is an adult in good health. The specimen was peripheral blood, collected on day 0 of AZD1222 vaccination. The CDR3 region: CASSKEGDRASQETQYF. The DNA sequence follows: TGTGCCAGCAGCAAAGAGGGAGACAGGGCTTCCCAAGAGACCCAGTACTTC.